This T cell receptor beta chain was observed in a study of identical twins. TCRdb fed the 5' RACE reads into MiXCR, producing one record per CDR3 protein. The sample includes about 520,000 distinct CDR3 sequences, 22% seen only once; the top ten take 0.91%. The CDR3 contains 14 residues. Germline loops: CDR1 SQVTM, CDR2 ANQGSEA. Trimming removed 6 bases at V and 5 bases at J, with 16 bases between. The sample was also linked to a second study, of T cells expressing NK-cell markers. That work contributes: One observes that, in a handful of donors, these clonotypes were also the leading ones within the CD3+CD56-NKG2C+ fraction.

Sequenced input: CD4+ T cells sorted from blood. The chain has TRBV29-1 and TRBJ2-2; D possibly corresponds to TRBD1 (5 bases). This clonotype originated in a woman in her late teens or twenties in good health. The CDR3 loop is CSVAAGLWTGELFF. Written as DNA, the CDR3 is TGCAGCGTGGCGGCAGGGTTATGGACCGGGGAGCTGTTTTTT.